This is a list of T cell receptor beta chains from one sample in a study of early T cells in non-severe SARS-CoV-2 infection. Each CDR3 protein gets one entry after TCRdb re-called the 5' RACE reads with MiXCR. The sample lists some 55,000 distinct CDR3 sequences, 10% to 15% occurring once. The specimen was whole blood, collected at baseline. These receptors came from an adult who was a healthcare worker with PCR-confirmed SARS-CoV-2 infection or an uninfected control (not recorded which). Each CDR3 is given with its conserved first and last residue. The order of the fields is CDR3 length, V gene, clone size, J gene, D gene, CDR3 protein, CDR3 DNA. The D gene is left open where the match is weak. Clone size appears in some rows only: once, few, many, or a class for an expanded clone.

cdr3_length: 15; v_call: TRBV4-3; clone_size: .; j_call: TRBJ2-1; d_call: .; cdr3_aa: CASSQTFFGTNEQFF; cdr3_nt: TGCGCCAGCAGCCAGACCTTTTTCGGGACTAATGAGCAGTTCTTC
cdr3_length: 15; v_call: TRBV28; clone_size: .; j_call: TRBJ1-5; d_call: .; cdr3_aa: CASSLWDIRGQPQHF; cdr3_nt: TGTGCCAGCAGTTTATGGGACATAAGAGGGCAGCCCCAGCATTTT
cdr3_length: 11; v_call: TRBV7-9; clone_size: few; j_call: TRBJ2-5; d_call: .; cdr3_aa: CASTFMETQYF; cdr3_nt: TGTGCCAGCACCTTTATGGAGACCCAGTACTTC
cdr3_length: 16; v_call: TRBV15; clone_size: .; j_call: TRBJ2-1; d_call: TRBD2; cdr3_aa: CATSREGLAGGNEQFF; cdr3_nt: TGTGCCACCAGCAGAGAGGGACTAGCGGGAGGGAATGAGCAGTTCTTC
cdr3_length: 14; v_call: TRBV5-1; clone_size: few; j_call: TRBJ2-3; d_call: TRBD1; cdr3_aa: CASRNGQGTDTQYF; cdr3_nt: TGCGCCAGCCGGAATGGACAGGGGACAGATACGCAGTATTTT
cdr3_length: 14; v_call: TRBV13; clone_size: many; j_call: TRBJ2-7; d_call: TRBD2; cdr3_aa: CATGLAGGPMKQYF; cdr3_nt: TGTGCCACTGGACTAGCGGGAGGGCCAATGAAGCAGTACTTC
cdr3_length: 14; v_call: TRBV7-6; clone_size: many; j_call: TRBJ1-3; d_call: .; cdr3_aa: CASSLAVSGNTIYF; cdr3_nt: TGTGCCAGCAGCTTAGCCGTCTCTGGAAACACCATATATTTT
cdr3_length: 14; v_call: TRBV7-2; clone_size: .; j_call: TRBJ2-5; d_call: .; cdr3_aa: CASSLAGPHETQYF; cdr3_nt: TGTGCCAGCAGCTTAGCAGGGCCCCACGAGACCCAGTACTTC
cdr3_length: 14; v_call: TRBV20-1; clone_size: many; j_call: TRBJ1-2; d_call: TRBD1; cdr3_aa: CSASPDGTGGGYTF; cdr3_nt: TGCAGTGCTAGCCCTGACGGGACAGGGGGCGGCTACACCTTC
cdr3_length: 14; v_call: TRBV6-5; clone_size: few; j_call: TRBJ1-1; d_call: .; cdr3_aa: CASREQGRATEAFF; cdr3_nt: TGTGCCAGCAGAGAGCAGGGGAGGGCCACTGAAGCTTTCTTT
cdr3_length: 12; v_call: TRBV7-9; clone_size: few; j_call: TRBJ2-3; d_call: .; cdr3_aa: CASRRLGDTQYF; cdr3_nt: TGTGCCAGCAGAAGACTGGGAGATACGCAGTATTTT
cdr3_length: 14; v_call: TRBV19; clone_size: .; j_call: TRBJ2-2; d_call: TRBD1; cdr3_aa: CASSISGGRGELFF; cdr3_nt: TGTGCCAGTAGTATCTCAGGGGGTCGCGGGGAGCTGTTTTTT
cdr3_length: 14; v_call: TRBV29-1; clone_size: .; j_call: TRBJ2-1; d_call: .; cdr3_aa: CSVVRSGEEGEQFF; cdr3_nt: TGCAGCGTTGTAAGGTCAGGGGAAGAGGGTGAGCAGTTCTTC
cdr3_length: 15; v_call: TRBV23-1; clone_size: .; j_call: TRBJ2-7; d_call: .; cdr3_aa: CASSQSPQRGYEQYF; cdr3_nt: TGCGCCAGCAGTCAATCCCCACAGAGAGGGTACGAGCAGTACTTC